This T cell receptor (beta chain) derives from a study of OX40 agonist ivuxolimab in advanced cancers. Study overall: Administration of intravenous ivuxolimab to patients occurred every 2 weeks at 0.01 to 10 mg/kg. Whole-study results and caveats: Dose levels from 0.1 to 3.0 mg/kg saw CD4+ and CD8+ blood T cells expand clonally by week 6.

This clone was counted once. Its antigen is unidentified. This CDR3 region has 15 residues. The ends lost 6 bases at V and 7 bases at J; junction bases unmatched: 5. The germline gives CDR1 SNHLY, CDR2 FYNNEI. Produced via immunoSEQ multiplex PCR; TCRdb's table is partial and in-frame only. Seen here are tens of thousands of clones, 80% to 85% observed once, and the top ten hold 3% to 3.5%. The source material was CD4+ or CD8+ T cells sorted from blood, sampled in a trial of the OX40 agonist ivuxolimab. This chain joins TRBV2 and TRBJ2-1; the match to TRBD2 covers 14 bases. The clonotype was recovered from an adult with an advanced solid tumor such as melanoma, head and neck, liver or kidney cancer. CDR3 residues: CASSETSGGANEQFF. For the CDR3, the DNA is TGTGCCAGCAGCGAGACTAGCGGGGGGGCAAATGAGCAGTTCTTC.